This TCR beta chain was retrieved from a study of blood T cell repertoires in COVID-19. Study-level information: Both acute and convalescent COVID-19 samples were obtained from the United States, Italy and Spain. T cells, B-cell-depleted T cells, or PBMCs supplied cDNA or gDNA.

The CDR3 consists of 15 residues. With V trimmed by 4 bases and J by 6 bases, 10 bases remained unmatched. The germline gives CDR1 SGDLS, CDR2 YYNGEE. As processed by the authors: Reference gene primer amplification gave nucleated cell count estimates. Here immunoSEQ multiplex PCR was the method, and the copy in TCRdb shows in-frame clones only, minus some. The V and J calls and clone size come from that table; D and trimming were worked out from the DNA. The sample has some 75,000 clones; over 75% are singletons. The receptor's source is a human donor in a cohort sampled during active COVID-19. Sequencing was carried out using peripheral blood. The chain combines TRBV9 with TRBJ2-7, with 10 bases identical to TRBD2. The CDR3 DNA is TGTGCCAGCAGCCCCCGACCTAGCGGGGGTGGCGAGCAGTACTTC. Encoded protein: CASSPRPSGGGEQYF.